This TCR beta chain was identified during a study of OX40 agonist ivuxolimab in advanced cancers. Study overall: All patients had ivuxolimab intravenously every 2 weeks at 0.01 to 10 mg/kg. Study outcomes and limitations: The antigen specificity of the peripheral T cells (those that were expanded) was not determined. Dose levels from 0.1 to 3.0 mg/kg saw CD4+ and CD8+ blood T cells expand clonally by week 6.

A note on this clone: Its target is not known.

Researchers took blood at baseline, on cycle 4 day 1, and on cycle 7 day 1. The CDR3 has 16 amino acids. Germline CDR1 is LNHDA and CDR2 is SQIVND (reference sequence). V dropped 9 bases and J dropped 0 bases, with 18 bases sitting between them. Measured with immunoSEQ multiplex PCR; TCRdb has only the in-frame clones, and not every one. The table records 76,000 or so clones, 70% to 90% of them present only once. Specimen: CD4+ or CD8+ T cells sorted from blood, collected in a trial of the OX40 agonist ivuxolimab. The receptor was derived from an adult with an advanced solid tumor such as melanoma, head and neck, liver or kidney cancer. The chain couples TRBV19 to TRBJ1-3; D may be TRBD1 (5 bases). CDR3 residues: CASTLWGSSSGNTIYF. The CDR3 DNA is TGTGCCAGCACCCTCTGGGGGTCGAGCTCTGGAAACACCATATATTTT.